This T cell receptor (beta chain) emerged from a study of blood T cell repertoires in COVID-19. Study details: Collection of acute and convalescent COVID-19 samples took place in the United States, Italy and Spain.

This CDR3 region has 14 residues. V trimming: 4 bases; J trimming: 9 bases; junction bases outside the gene matches: 4. From germline, CDR1 is SGHTA and CDR2 FQGNSA. Sequencing used immunoSEQ multiplex PCR; TCRdb keeps in-frame clones, though not all of them. The sample includes about 190,000 clones, nearly 90% of them seen just once. This receptor was obtained from a man aged 50-59 years with acute or convalescent COVID-19. Source material: peripheral blood. The chain couples TRBV7-2 to TRBJ2-3; TRBD2 aligns across 13 bases. CDR3 DNA sequence: TGTGCCAGCAGCTCCGGACTAGCGGGAGCCACGCAGTATTTT. Translated, it gives CASSSGLAGATQYF. The variable domain in full, completed from reference TRBV7-2 and TRBJ2-3, reads GAGVSQSPSNKVTEKGKDVELRCDPISGHTALYWYRQSLGQGLEFLIYFQGNSAPDKSGLPSDRFSAERTGGSVSTLTIQRTQQEDSAVYLCASSSGLAGATQYFGPGTRLTVL.